Shown below are 10 T cell receptor beta chains from a single sample sequenced in a study of T cells after posttransplantation cyclophosphamide. The naive gate required viable CD3+CD4+ or CD3+CD8+ cells with CCR7+CD45RA+CD45RO-CD95-CD27+CD28+ phenotype. The table came from immunoSEQ multiplex PCR; TCRdb's copy has only in-frame clones and leaves some out. Among about 32,000 clones, 90% to 95% were seen once, and the ten largest hold about 0.1%. The sequencing sample was made of naive CD4+ T cells sorted from blood. These receptors originate from a man younger than 40 in good health and a related stem cell transplant donor.

The sample holds a few counts of this clone. The J gene is TRBJ2-1, the V gene TRBV19, with TRBD1 identical over 10 bases. J gave up 4 bases and V 9 bases, and 9 bases lay outside the gene matches. There are 15 residues in the CDR3. Germline-derived CDR1 and CDR2 are LNHDA and SQIVND (reference sequence). In DNA form, the CDR3 reads TGTGCCAGCAAAGTCCCGGGACAGGGGTACAATGAGCAGTTCTTC. Protein product: CASKVPGQGYNEQFF.

V gene TRBV11-2 combines with J gene TRBJ2-3; 9 nucleotides line up with TRBD1. Per the germline V gene, CDR1 is SGHAT and CDR2 is FQNNGV. Unmatched junction bases numbered 17, after V lost 6 bases and J lost 7 bases. This CDR3 spans 17 amino acids. In DNA form, the CDR3 reads TGTGCCAGCAGTTCCCCAATCCGGGACAGGGAGCGACATACGCAGTATTTT. This gives the protein CASSSPIRDRERHTQYF.

This clone was observed a single time. V gene TRBV2 combines with J gene TRBJ2-5; D unresolved. Deletions cut 4 bases from V and 2 bases from J, with 11 bases between. CDR1 and CDR2 from the germline V gene are SNHLY and FYNNEI. The CDR3 is made up of 14 amino acids. The CDR3 DNA is TGTGCCAGCAGTGTACCCAGAAATCAAGAGACCCAGTACTTC. Translating gives CASSVPRNQETQYF.

The gene calls are TRBV19 and TRBJ2-7; 7 bases are shared with TRBD1. This CDR3 contains 14 residues. Trimming cost V 6 bases and J 5 bases; bases outside gene matches: 10. Looked up from germline, CDR1 is LNHDA and CDR2 is SQIVND (reference sequence). The CDR3 sequence is CASSPRQGPHEQYF. The CDR3 nucleotides are TGTGCCAGTAGCCCAAGACAGGGTCCCCACGAGCAGTACTTC.

This rearrangement joins TRBV28 to TRBJ1-4; the match to TRBD1 covers 8 bases. After removal of 5 bases from V and 2 bases from J, the junction contained 1 base not matched to a gene. From germline, CDR1 is MDHEN and CDR2 SYDVKM. The CDR3 totals 14 residues. The CDR3 reads CASSGTGTNEKLFF. CDR3 nucleotides: TGTGCCAGCAGTGGGACAGGTACTAATGAAAAACTGTTTTTT. The whole variable domain, filled in from reference TRBV28 and TRBJ1-4, reads DVKVTQSSRYLVKRTGEKVFLECVQDMDHENMFWYRQDPGLGLRLIYFSYDVKMKEKGDIPEGYSVSREKKERFSLILESASTNQTSMYLCASSGTGTNEKLFFGSGTQLSVL.

V is TRBV5-4 and J is TRBJ2-5; 11 nucleotides line up with TRBD2. Per germline, CDR1 SGHNT and CDR2 YYREEE (reference sequence). The V gene end was trimmed by 0 bases and the J gene end by 4 bases; junction bases not matched to a gene: 5. CDR3 size: 16 residues. The CDR3 loop is CASSLAQLAGGETQYF. DNA of the CDR3: TGTGCCAGCAGCTTGGCCCAGCTAGCGGGGGGAGAGACCCAGTACTTC.

The chain combines TRBV6-1 with TRBJ2-7; TRBD1 matches at 11 bases. The CDR3 spans 14 residues. Germline V gives CDR1 MNHNS, CDR2 SASEGT. The ends lost 5 bases at V and 4 bases at J; junction bases unmatched: 4. The DNA of the CDR3 is TGTGCCAGCAGTTCCGGGACAGGGGGTTACGAGCAGTACTTC. The encoded protein is CASSSGTGGYEQYF.

As DNA, the CDR3 is TGTGCCATCAGCCGGGGGGACAGGGAGGGGAACACCATATATTTT. Its translation: CAISRGDREGNTIYF. The rearrangement uses TRBV10-3 and TRBJ1-3; 9 nucleotides align to TRBD1. The germline V gene has CDR1 ENHRY and CDR2 SYGVKD. There are 15 residues in the CDR3. V lost 6 bases and J lost 7; bases outside the gene matches: 10.

The chain employs TRBV7-9 and TRBJ1-4, with 10 bases that match TRBD1. Trimming cost V 5 bases and J 10 bases; bases outside gene matches: 10. The length of the CDR3 is 15 residues. CDR1 and CDR2 from the germline V gene are SEHNR and FQNEAQ (reference sequence). CDR3 DNA: TGTGCCAGCAGCCCGGGACAGGGGTTCCTAGGAAAACTGTTTTTT. This gives the protein CASSPGQGFLGKLFF.

The chain employs TRBV7-6 and TRBJ2-3; 9 bases align to TRBD2. CDR3 length equals 16 residues. Losses at the gene ends were 4 bases for V and 2 bases for J; bases not matched to a gene: 7. Germline CDR1 is SGHVS and CDR2 is FNYEAQ. This CDR3 reads CASSSLGTSTTDTQYF. In DNA, the CDR3 is TGTGCCAGCAGCTCTTTAGGGACTAGCACCACAGATACGCAGTATTTT.